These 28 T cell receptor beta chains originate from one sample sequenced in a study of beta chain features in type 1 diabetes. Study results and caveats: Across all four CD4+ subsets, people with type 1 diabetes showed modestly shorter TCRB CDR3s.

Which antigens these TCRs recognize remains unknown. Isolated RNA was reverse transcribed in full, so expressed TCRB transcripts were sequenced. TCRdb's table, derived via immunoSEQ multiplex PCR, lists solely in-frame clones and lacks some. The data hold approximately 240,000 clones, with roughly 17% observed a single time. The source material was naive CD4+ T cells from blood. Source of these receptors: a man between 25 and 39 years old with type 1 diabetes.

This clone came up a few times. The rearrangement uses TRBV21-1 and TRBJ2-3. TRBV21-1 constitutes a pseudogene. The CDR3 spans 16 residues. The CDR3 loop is CASSKALRISTDTQYF. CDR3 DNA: TGTGCCAGCAGCAAAGCGCTTAGGATCAGCACAGATACGCAGTATTTT.

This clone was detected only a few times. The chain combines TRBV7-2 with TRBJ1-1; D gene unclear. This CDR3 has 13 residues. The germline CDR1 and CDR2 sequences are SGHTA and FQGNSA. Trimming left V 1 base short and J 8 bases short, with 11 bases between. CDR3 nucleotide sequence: TGTGCCAGCAGCTTAGTTGTGGTTAGAGAAGCTTTCTTT. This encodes CASSLVVVREAFF.

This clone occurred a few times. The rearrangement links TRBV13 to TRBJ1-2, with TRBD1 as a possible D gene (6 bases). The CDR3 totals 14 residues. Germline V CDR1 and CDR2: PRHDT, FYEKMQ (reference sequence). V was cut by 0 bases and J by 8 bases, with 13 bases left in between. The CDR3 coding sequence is TGTGCCAGCAGCTTAGGCGTACAGGGTAACGGCTACACCTTC. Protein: CASSLGVQGNGYTF.

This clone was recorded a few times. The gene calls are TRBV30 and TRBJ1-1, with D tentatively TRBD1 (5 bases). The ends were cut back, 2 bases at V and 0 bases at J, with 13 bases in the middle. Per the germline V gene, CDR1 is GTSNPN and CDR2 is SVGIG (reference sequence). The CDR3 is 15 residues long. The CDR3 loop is CAWSSDRQLNTEAFF. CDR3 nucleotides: TGTGCCTGGAGTTCGGATAGACAGTTGAACACTGAAGCTTTCTTT.

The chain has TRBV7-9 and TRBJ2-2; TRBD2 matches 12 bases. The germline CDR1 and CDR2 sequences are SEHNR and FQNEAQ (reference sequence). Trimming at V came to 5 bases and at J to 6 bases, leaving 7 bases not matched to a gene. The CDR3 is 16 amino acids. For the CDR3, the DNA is TGTGCCAGCAGCCCTCTAGCGGGAGGGCCTCCCGGGGAGCTGTTTTTT. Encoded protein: CASSPLAGGPPGELFF.

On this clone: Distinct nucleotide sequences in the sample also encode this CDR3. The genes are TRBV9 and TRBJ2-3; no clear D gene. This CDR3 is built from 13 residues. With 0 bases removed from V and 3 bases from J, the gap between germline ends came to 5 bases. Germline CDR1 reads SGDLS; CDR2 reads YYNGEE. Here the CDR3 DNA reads TGTGCCAGCAGCGTAGACCTGACAGATACGCAGTATTTT. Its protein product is CASSVDLTDTQYF.

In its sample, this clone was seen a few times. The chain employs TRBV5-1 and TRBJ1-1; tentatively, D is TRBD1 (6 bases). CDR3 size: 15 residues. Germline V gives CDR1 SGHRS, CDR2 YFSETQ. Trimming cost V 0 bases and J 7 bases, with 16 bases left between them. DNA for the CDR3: TGCGCCAGCAGCTTGGATGGGGGGCCGTTGGGTGAAGCTTTCTTT. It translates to CASSLDGGPLGEAFF.

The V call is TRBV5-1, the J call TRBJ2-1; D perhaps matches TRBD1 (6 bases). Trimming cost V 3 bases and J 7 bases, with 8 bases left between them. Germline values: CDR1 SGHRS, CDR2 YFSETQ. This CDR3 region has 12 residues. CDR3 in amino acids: CASSSQGNEQFF. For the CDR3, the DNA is TGCGCCAGCAGCTCACAGGGAAATGAGCAGTTCTTC.

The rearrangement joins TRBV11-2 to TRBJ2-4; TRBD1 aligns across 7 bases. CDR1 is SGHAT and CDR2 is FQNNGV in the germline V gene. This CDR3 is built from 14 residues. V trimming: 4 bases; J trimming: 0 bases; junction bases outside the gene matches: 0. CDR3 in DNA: TGTGCCAGCAGCTCAGGGGGAGCCAAAAACATTCAGTACTTC. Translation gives CASSSGGAKNIQYF.

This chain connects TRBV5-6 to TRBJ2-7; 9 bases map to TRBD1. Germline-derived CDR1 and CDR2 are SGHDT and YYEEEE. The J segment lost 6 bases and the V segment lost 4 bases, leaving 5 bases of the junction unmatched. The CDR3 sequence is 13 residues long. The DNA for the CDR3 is TGTGCCAGCAGCCAGGACAGGGGAGCCGAGCAGTACTTC. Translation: CASSQDRGAEQYF.

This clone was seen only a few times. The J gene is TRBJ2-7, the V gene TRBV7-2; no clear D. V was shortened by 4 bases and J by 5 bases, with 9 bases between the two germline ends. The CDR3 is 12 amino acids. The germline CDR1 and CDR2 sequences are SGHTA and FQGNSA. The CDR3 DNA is TGTGCCAGCAGCTCCCGGCTCGACGAGCAGTACTTC. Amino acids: CASSSRLDEQYF.

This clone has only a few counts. CDR3 in DNA: TGTGCCAGCAGCCCACAGGGGTGGCCTGAAGCTTTCTTT. Its translation is CASSPQGWPEAFF. This sequence joins TRBV9 and TRBJ1-1, with 7 nucleotides matching TRBD1. Germline CDR1 is SGDLS and CDR2 is YYNGEE. Unmatched junction bases numbered 6, after V lost 4 bases and J lost 6 bases. The CDR3 extends over 13 amino acids.

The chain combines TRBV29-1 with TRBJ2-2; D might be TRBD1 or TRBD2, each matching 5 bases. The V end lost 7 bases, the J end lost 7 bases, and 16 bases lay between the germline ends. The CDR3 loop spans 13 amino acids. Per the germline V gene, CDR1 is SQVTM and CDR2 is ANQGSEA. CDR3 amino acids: CSAYRGRFGELFF. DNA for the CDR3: TGCAGCGCCTACCGGGGACGATTCGGGGAGCTGTTTTTT.

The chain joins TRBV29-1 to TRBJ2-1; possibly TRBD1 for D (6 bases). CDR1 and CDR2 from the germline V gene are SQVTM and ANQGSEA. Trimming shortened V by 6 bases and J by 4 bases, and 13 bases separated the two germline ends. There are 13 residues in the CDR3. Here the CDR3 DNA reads TGCAGCGTAGCACAGGGTTGGTACAATGAGCAGTTCTTC. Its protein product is CSVAQGWYNEQFF.

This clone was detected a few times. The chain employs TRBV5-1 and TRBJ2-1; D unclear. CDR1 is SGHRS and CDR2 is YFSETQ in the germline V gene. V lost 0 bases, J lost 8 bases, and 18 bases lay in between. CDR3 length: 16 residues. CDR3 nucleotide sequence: TGCGCCAGCAGCTTGGTGGGGAACGCAGTAGGCGATGAGCAGTTCTTC. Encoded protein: CASSLVGNAVGDEQFF.

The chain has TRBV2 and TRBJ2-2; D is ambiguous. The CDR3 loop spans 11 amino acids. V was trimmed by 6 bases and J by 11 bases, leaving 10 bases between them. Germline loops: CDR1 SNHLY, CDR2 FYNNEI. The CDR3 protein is CASSLMVELFF. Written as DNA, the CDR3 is TGTGCCAGCAGCCTGATGGTTGAGCTGTTTTTT.

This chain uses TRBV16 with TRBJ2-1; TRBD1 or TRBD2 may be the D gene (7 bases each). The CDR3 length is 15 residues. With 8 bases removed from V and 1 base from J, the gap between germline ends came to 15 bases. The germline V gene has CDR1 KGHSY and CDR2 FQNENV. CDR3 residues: CASRRQGGSYNEQFF. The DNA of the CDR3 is TGTGCCAGCCGAAGACAGGGAGGGTCCTACAATGAGCAGTTCTTC.

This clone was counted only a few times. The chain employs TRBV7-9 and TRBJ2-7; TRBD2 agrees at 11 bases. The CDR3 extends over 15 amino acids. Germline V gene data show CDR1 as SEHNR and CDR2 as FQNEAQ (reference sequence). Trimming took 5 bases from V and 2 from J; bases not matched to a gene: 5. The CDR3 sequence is CASSLGTSGTYEQYF. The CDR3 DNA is TGTGCCAGCAGCCTCGGGACTAGCGGTACCTACGAGCAGTACTTC. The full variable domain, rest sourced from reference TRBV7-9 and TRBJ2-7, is DTGVSQNPRHKITKRGQNVTFRCDPISEHNRLYWYRQTLGQGPEFLTYFQNEAQLEKSRLLSDRFSAERPKGSFSTLEIQRTEQGDSAMYLCASSLGTSGTYEQYFGPGTRLTVT.

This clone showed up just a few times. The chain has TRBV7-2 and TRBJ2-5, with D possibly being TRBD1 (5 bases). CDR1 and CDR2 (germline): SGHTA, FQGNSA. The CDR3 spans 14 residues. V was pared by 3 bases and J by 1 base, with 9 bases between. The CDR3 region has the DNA TGTGCCAGCAGCTTGGGGCCTACCCAAGAGACCCAGTACTTC. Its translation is CASSLGPTQETQYF.

The DNA of the CDR3 is TGTGCCACCAGCAGAGAGGCCGTGTCAGATACGCAGTATTTT. It codes for CATSREAVSDTQYF. The chain uses TRBV15 and TRBJ2-3; D unclear. V gave up 0 bases and J gave up 4 bases, with 8 bases separating them. Germline V gene sequence: CDR1 LNHNV, CDR2 YYDKDF (reference sequence). The CDR3 extends over 14 amino acids.

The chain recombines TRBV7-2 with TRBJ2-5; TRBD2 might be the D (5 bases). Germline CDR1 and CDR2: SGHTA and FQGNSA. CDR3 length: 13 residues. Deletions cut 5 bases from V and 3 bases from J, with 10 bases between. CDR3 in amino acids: CASSPRREETQYF. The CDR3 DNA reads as TGTGCCAGCAGCCCGCGGCGGGAAGAGACCCAGTACTTC.

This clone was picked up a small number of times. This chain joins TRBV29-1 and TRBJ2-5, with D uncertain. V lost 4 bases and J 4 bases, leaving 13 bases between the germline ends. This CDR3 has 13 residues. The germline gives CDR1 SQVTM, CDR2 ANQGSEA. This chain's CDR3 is CSVAVGIRETQYF. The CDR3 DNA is TGCAGCGTTGCGGTGGGGATCCGAGAGACCCAGTACTTC.

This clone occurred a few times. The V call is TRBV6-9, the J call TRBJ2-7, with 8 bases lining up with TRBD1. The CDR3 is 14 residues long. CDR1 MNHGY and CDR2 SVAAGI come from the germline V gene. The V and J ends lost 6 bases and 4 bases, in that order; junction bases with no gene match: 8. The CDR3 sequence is CASRPNRGSYEQYF. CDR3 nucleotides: TGTGCCAGCAGGCCGAACAGGGGGAGTTACGAGCAGTACTTC.

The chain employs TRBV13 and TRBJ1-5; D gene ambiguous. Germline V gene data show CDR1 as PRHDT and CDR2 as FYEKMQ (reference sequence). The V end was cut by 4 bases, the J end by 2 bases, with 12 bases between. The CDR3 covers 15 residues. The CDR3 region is CASSSSLGGNQPQHF. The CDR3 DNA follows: TGTGCCAGCAGCTCCAGTCTTGGGGGCAATCAGCCCCAGCATTTT.

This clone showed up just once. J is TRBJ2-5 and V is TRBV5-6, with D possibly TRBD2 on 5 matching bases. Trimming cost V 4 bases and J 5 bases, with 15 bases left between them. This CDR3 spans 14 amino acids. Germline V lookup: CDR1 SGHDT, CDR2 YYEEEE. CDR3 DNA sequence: TGTGCCAGCAGCGCCCGGACTGGAGCGGAGACCCAGTACTTC. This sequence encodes CASSARTGAETQYF.

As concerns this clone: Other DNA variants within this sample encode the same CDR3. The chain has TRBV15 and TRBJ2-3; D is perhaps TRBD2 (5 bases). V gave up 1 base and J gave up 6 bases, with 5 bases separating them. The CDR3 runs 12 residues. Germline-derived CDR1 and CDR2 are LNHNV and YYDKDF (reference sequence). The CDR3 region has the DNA TGTGCCACCAGCAGAGCGGGGGATACGCAGTATTTT. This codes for CATSRAGDTQYF.

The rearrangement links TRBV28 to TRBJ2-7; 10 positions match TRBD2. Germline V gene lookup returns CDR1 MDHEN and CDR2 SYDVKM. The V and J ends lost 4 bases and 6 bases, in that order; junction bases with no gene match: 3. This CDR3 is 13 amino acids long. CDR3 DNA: TGTGCCAGCAGTTCTAGCGGGAGCCGCGAGCAGTACTTC. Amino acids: CASSSSGSREQYF.

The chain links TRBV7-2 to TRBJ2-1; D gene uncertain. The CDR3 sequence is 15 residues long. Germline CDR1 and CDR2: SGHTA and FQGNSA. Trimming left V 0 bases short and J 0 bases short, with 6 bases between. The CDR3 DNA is TGTGCCAGCAGCTTAGCCAGCAGCTCCTACAATGAGCAGTTCTTC. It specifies CASSLASSSYNEQFF. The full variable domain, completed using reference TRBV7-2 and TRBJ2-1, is GAGVSQSPSNKVTEKGKDVELRCDPISGHTALYWYRQSLGQGLEFLIYFQGNSAPDKSGLPSDRFSAERTGGSVSTLTIQRTQQEDSAVYLCASSLASSSYNEQFFGPGTRLTVL.